This T cell receptor (beta chain) was profiled in a study of low-dose radiotherapy and immunotherapy resistance in tumors. Both TCRalpha and TCRbeta chains were reverse transcribed with V-gene-specific primers. A constant-region primer paired with the V-primer adapter amplified TCRs over about 18 PCR cycles. One entry per CDR3 protein results from TCRdb running MiXCR on the reads. The sample yields 70,000 to 95,000 distinct CDR3 sequences, about a sixth seen once. The sample's time point: before trial treatment. This clonotype was recorded many times. The ends were cut back, 0 bases at V and 7 bases at J, with 13 bases in the middle. CDR1 is MNHNY and CDR2 is SVGAGI in the germline V gene (reference sequence). There are 14 residues in the CDR3.

J is TRBJ2-7 and V is TRBV6-6, with a tentative D call TRBD1 (5 bases). Sequences were derived from PBMCs, sampled before treatment. This clonotype was sampled from a male donor with prostate cancer. CDR3 sequence reads: CASSYSDSKGEQYF. The CDR3 nucleotides are TGTGCCAGCAGTTACTCCGATTCTAAGGGGGAGCAGTACTTC.